The 29 T cell receptor beta chains given below trace back to one sample, sequenced in a study of response to subunit inactivated influenza vaccine. A single record per CDR3 protein comes from TCRdb applying MiXCR to the RT-PCR reads. The sample contains approximately 170,000 distinct CDR3 sequences, less than 15% of which appear only once. These data were also filed under a second study, of T cells expressing NK-cell markers. This second report adds: It was by 5'RACE template switching with UMIs that TCR beta cDNA was made.

Sequencing used CD8+ T cells sorted from PBMCs, obtained approximately 13 days after vaccination. These receptors were taken from a man over 45 who received an inactivated influenza vaccine.

DNA for the CDR3: TGCAGCGCCGGGTCGGGTGAGGCTAACTATGGCTACACCTTC. Translation gives CSAGSGEANYGYTF. The chain employs TRBV29-1 and TRBJ1-2; D is unclear. CDR3 size: 14 residues. The ends were cut back, 7 bases at V and 0 bases at J, with 15 bases in the middle. Germline CDR1 and CDR2: SQVTM and ANQGSEA.

This clonotype appeared a few times. This chain joins TRBV29-1 and TRBJ2-7; possible D gene TRBD2, 5 bases. The CDR3 is made up of 12 amino acids. Germline V CDR1 and CDR2: SQVTM, ANQGSEA. Trimming shortened V by 2 bases and J by 5 bases, and 10 bases separated the two germline ends. DNA of the CDR3: TGCAGCGTTGAAATCCGGGGAAACGAGCAGTACTTC. The encoded protein is CSVEIRGNEQYF.

The V and J genes are TRBV5-6 and TRBJ2-1; D gene ambiguous. The CDR3 extends over 13 amino acids. Germline CDR1 reads SGHDT; CDR2 reads YYEEEE. With 2 bases removed from V and 8 bases from J, the gap between germline ends came to 11 bases. The chain's CDR3 is CASSLIGADEQFF. The CDR3 nucleotides read TGTGCCAGCAGCTTAATCGGCGCCGATGAGCAGTTCTTC.

The chain is built from TRBV5-5 and TRBJ2-2, with D perhaps matching TRBD2 (5 bases). V was clipped by 0 bases and J by 5 bases, with 14 bases between them. The V gene's germline CDR1 is SGHKS and CDR2 YYEKEE (reference sequence). The CDR3 consists of 16 residues. The CDR3 spells CASSLAGGPRTGELFF. The CDR3 nucleotides are TGTGCCAGCAGCTTGGCGGGCGGGCCGAGGACCGGGGAGCTGTTTTTT.

This clonotype came up a few times. The chain couples TRBV7-9 to TRBJ2-1, with unresolved D. V was trimmed by 5 bases and J by 5 bases, leaving 7 bases between them. The CDR3 loop spans 12 amino acids. CDR1 and CDR2 from the germline V gene are SEHNR and FQNEAQ (reference sequence). This chain's CDR3 is CASSPINNEQFF. The CDR3 DNA is TGTGCCAGCAGCCCGATTAACAATGAGCAGTTCTTC.

The chain combines TRBV4-2 with TRBJ2-2, with D perhaps being TRBD1 or TRBD2 (6 bases each). The CDR3 consists of 16 residues. Trimming took off 0 bases at V and 4 bases at J, with 12 bases between the two ends. Germline-derived CDR1 and CDR2 are LGHNA and YNFKEQ. This chain's CDR3 is CASSQDIGGGTGELFF. In nucleotides, the CDR3 is TGTGCCAGCAGCCAAGATATAGGGGGAGGCACCGGGGAGCTGTTTTTT.

There are a few counts of this clonotype. The J gene is TRBJ2-3, the V gene TRBV6-2 or TRBV6-3, with D uncertain. The CDR3 loop spans 16 amino acids. V gave up 4 bases and J gave up 4 bases, with 18 bases separating them. CDR1 and CDR2 (germline): MNHEY, SVGEGT. CDR3 sequence (DNA): TGTGCCAGCAGTTTTTCCCAGACGTCGGCGGCAGATACGCAGTATTTT. Its translation is CASSFSQTSAADTQYF.

The genes are TRBV12-3 or TRBV12-4 and TRBJ1-2; D is perhaps TRBD1 (6 bases). V was trimmed by 2 bases and J by 4 bases, leaving 11 bases between them. The CDR3 covers 14 residues. The CDR3 DNA reads as TGTGCCAGCAGTTTAACAGGGTTCGGCTATGGCTACACCTTC. This encodes CASSLTGFGYGYTF.

The chain links TRBV9 to TRBJ2-7; the match to TRBD2 covers 10 bases. V lost 6 bases to trimming and J lost 0 bases; unmatched junction nucleotides: 6. This CDR3 contains 15 residues. The germline V gene has CDR1 SGDLS and CDR2 YYNGEE. The CDR3 sequence is CASNLAGVPSYEQYF. The CDR3 coding sequence is TGTGCCAGCAATCTAGCGGGAGTCCCCTCCTACGAGCAGTACTTC.

This clonotype has a handful of counts. DNA of the CDR3: TGTGCCACCAGCAGAGCTATTCCGGACGGGACCCAGTACTTC. It specifies CATSRAIPDGTQYF. V usage is TRBV15 and J usage is TRBJ2-5; D gene ambiguous. CDR3 length: 14 residues. Trimming stripped 1 base from V and 7 bases from J, with 13 bases between. The germline gives CDR1 LNHNV, CDR2 YYDKDF (reference sequence). The full variable domain, rest sourced from reference TRBV15 and TRBJ2-5, is DAMVIQNPRYQVTQFGKPVTLSCSQTLNHNVMYWYQQKSSQAPKLLFHYYDKDFNNEADTPDNFQSRRPNTSFCFLDIRSPGLGDTAMYLCATSRAIPDGTQYFGPGTRLLVL.

The CDR3, as DNA: TGTGCCAGCAGTTTATCAAGGGCCAATGAGCAGTTCTTC. Translated: CASSLSRANEQFF. The chain employs TRBV28 and TRBJ2-1; D is uncertain. Germline CDR1 is MDHEN and CDR2 is SYDVKM. The V and J ends lost 1 base and 6 bases respectively, with 7 bases between them. The CDR3 totals 13 residues.

The chain has TRBV6-2 or TRBV6-3 and TRBJ2-7; D remains ambiguous. V dropped 7 bases and J dropped 5 bases, with 12 bases sitting between them. The germline CDR1 and CDR2 sequences are MNHEY and SVGEGT. The CDR3 runs 12 residues. The CDR3 DNA is TGTGCCAGCACCCTGGGAACCCACGAGCAGTACTTC. Translation: CASTLGTHEQYF.

This clonotype was counted many times. V gene TRBV6-2 or TRBV6-3 combines with J gene TRBJ2-7, with D perhaps given as TRBD1 or TRBD2 (5 bases each). Between the trimmed V and J ends, which lost 2 bases and 3 bases, there was a span of 8 bases. The CDR3 has 13 residues. Germline-derived CDR1 and CDR2 are MNHEY and SVGEGT. The CDR3 is CASSYGTNYEQYF. In nucleotides, the CDR3 is TGTGCCAGCAGTTACGGGACGAACTACGAGCAGTACTTC.

Comments on this clonotype: The junction does not match germline at one end; this may be a read error. The chain links TRBV5-6 to TRBJ2-2; weak D call: TRBD2 (6 bases). The CDR3 is 16 residues long. The germline gives CDR1 SGHDT, CDR2 YYEEEE. The CDR3 nucleotides are TGTACCAGCAGCACGGTGGGCGGGACGAACACCGGGGAGCTGTTTTTT. Translation gives CTSSTVGGTNTGELFF.

The chain has TRBV12-3 or TRBV12-4 and TRBJ2-7, with 10 bases fitting TRBD1. With V trimmed by 4 bases and J by 4 bases, 7 bases remained unmatched. The CDR3 contains 15 residues. The CDR3 DNA reads TGTGCCAGCAGTTCCGGGACAGGGGAGTCGTACGAGCAGTACTTC. Encoded protein: CASSSGTGESYEQYF.

Ten or more counts support this clonotype. The chain uses TRBV5-1 and TRBJ1-1; D not resolved. Germline CDR1 is SGHRS and CDR2 is YFSETQ. V gave up 2 bases and J gave up 0 bases, with 5 bases separating them. This CDR3 comprises 13 residues. CDR3 sequence reads: CASSLTMNTEAFF. The CDR3 bases are TGCGCCAGCAGCTTAACCATGAACACTGAAGCTTTCTTT.

This sequence joins TRBV6-2 or TRBV6-3 and TRBJ2-7; 9 bases agree with TRBD1. The CDR3 sequence is 15 residues long. V trimming: 0 bases; J trimming: 4 bases; junction bases outside the gene matches: 4. Germline lookup yields CDR1 MNHEY and CDR2 SVGEGT. This chain's CDR3 is CASSYSGQGRYEQYF. Written as DNA, the CDR3 is TGTGCCAGCAGTTACTCCGGACAGGGGAGGTACGAGCAGTACTTC.

This clonotype was counted at least ten times. The chain has TRBV12-3 or TRBV12-4 and TRBJ1-5; D is unclear. The germline V and J ends were trimmed by 3 bases and 1 base, with 7 bases remaining between them. This CDR3 is 14 amino acids long. CDR3 amino acids: CASSFEGSNQPQHF. The CDR3 bases are TGTGCCAGCAGTTTTGAAGGGAGCAATCAGCCCCAGCATTTT.

This clonotype was counted between two and nine times. This chain connects TRBV19 to TRBJ2-3; 10 bases are a match to TRBD1. The V gene's germline CDR1 is LNHDA and CDR2 SQIVND (reference sequence). The CDR3 is 18 amino acids. V gave up 4 bases and J gave up 3 bases; unmatched junction bases: 13. In nucleotides, the CDR3 is TGTGCCAGTAGTAACCGACCGGGACAGGGGCGGTGGACAGATACGCAGTATTTT. This encodes CASSNRPGQGRWTDTQYF.

V and J are TRBV7-6 and TRBJ2-7, with D possibly TRBD1 on 6 matching bases. Trimming took off 1 base at V and 0 bases at J, with 13 bases between the two ends. The CDR3 loop spans 16 amino acids. CDR1 is SGHVS, CDR2 FNYEAQ, per germline. The CDR3 DNA is TGTGCCAGCAGCTTAGAACAGGGAATGGCCTCCTACGAGCAGTACTTC. Translating gives CASSLEQGMASYEQYF. The whole variable domain, remainder taken from reference TRBV7-6 and TRBJ2-7, is GAGVSQSPRYKVTKRGQDVALRCDPISGHVSLYWYRQALGQGPEFLTYFNYEAQQDKSGLPNDRFSAERPEGSISTLTIQRTEQRDSAMYRCASSLEQGMASYEQYFGPGTRLTVT.

This chain connects TRBV7-8 to TRBJ1-5; D may be TRBD1 (5 bases). Looked up from germline, CDR1 is SGHVS and CDR2 is FQNEAQ. The CDR3 loop spans 14 amino acids. V shed 2 bases and J shed 6 bases, with 11 bases lying between them. Written as DNA, the CDR3 is TGTGCCAGCAGCTTATCGTTAGGGGTTCAGCCCCAGCATTTT. It codes for CASSLSLGVQPQHF.

This clonotype has a handful of counts. The chain is built from TRBV5-1 and TRBJ2-3; no clear D. Per germline, CDR1 SGHRS and CDR2 YFSETQ. V was trimmed by 4 bases and J by 6 bases, leaving 9 bases between them. The CDR3 is 12 amino acids. The CDR3 sequence: CASSGRADTQYF. CDR3 DNA sequence: TGCGCCAGCAGCGGAAGGGCGGATACGCAGTATTTT.

This clonotype was detected a few times. The CDR3, as DNA: TGTGCCAGTACCCCACTAGGCGTGGGGACCGGGGAGCTGTTTTTT. It specifies CASTPLGVGTGELFF. This chain links TRBV19 with TRBJ2-2; D possibly corresponds to TRBD2 (5 bases). Between the trimmed V and J ends, which lost 7 bases and 5 bases, there was a span of 17 bases. Germline V gives CDR1 LNHDA, CDR2 SQIVND (reference sequence). The CDR3 is 15 residues long.

This clonotype was counted a single time. This chain uses TRBV6-2 or TRBV6-3 with TRBJ1-1; no definite D call. Germline loops: CDR1 MNHEY, CDR2 SVGEGT. The V end lost 0 bases, the J end lost 0 bases, and 23 bases lay between the germline ends. CDR3 length: 20 residues. CDR3 in DNA: TGTGCCAGCAGTTACTCGACTTGGCAGGACCTTATTCACATGAACACTGAAGCTTTCTTT. It translates to CASSYSTWQDLIHMNTEAFF.

The chain employs TRBV7-9 and TRBJ1-1; TRBD1 matches at 7 bases. The CDR3 extends over 16 amino acids. The V gene's germline CDR1 is SEHNR and CDR2 FQNEAQ (reference sequence). V trimming: 3 bases; J trimming: 5 bases; junction bases outside the gene matches: 12. CDR3 DNA: TGTGCCAGCAGCTTCTTATTACAGGGGAAGGGGACTGAAGCTTTCTTT. Protein product: CASSFLLQGKGTEAFF.

This clonotype showed up just a few times. The chain employs TRBV4-1 and TRBJ1-5; 10 nucleotides match TRBD1. Trimming removed 2 bases from V and 4 bases from J; junction bases left unmatched: 2. CDR1 is MGHRA and CDR2 is YSYEKL in the germline V gene. The CDR3 length is 15 residues. The CDR3: CASSQPDRGNQPQHF. The DNA for the CDR3 is TGCGCCAGCAGCCAACCGGACAGGGGGAATCAGCCCCAGCATTTT.

This clonotype appeared a few times. The V and J genes are TRBV19 and TRBJ2-1; D might be TRBD2 (6 bases). V lost 6 bases to trimming and J lost 7 bases, with 10 bases between them. From germline, CDR1 is LNHDA and CDR2 SQIVND (reference sequence). This CDR3 has 12 amino acids. The CDR3 nucleotides read TGTGCCAGTAGGACCGGGAGAAATGAGCAGTTCTTC. Translation gives CASRTGRNEQFF.

V gene TRBV6-1 combines with J gene TRBJ2-2, with D possibly being TRBD1 (7 bases). This CDR3 spans 17 amino acids. V lost 6 bases to trimming and J lost 1 base, with 18 bases between them. Germline V gene lookup returns CDR1 MNHNS and CDR2 SASEGT. The chain's CDR3 is CASSRGTDYKNTGELFF. CDR3 nucleotide sequence: TGTGCCAGCAGCCGCGGGACAGACTACAAGAACACCGGGGAGCTGTTTTTT.

For this clonotype: At one of its ends the junction is not consistent with the germline gene, which may arise from a read error. The rearrangement links TRBV4-3 to TRBJ2-3, with 8 bases fitting TRBD2. CDR1 is LGHNA, CDR2 YSLEER, per germline. This CDR3 region has 17 residues. The CDR3 DNA is TGCGCCAGCAGCCTGAGTGGACTAGCAGCAAGCACAGCTACGCAGTATTTT. Translated, it gives CASSLSGLAASTATQYF.